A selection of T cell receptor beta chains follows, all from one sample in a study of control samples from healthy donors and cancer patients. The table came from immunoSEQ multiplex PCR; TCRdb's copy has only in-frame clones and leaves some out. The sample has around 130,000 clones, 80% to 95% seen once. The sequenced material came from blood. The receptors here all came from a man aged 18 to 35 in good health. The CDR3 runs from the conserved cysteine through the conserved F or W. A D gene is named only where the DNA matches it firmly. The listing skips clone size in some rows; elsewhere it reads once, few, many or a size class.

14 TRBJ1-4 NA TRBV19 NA TGTGCCAGTAGGAATTTGAACGCCGACGAAAAACTGTTTTTT CASRNLNADEKLFF
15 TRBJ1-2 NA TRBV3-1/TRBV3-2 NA TGTGCCAGCAGCCAAGATCCGGGGGGCGTAAGTGGCTACACCTTC CASSQDPGGVSGYTF
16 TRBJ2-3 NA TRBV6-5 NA TGTGCCAGCAGTTACTCCAGACTAGTACCGCGAGATACGCAGTATTTT CASSYSRLVPRDTQYF
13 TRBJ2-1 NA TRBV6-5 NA TGTGCCAGCAGGTGGAGGGGGACAAATGAGCAGTTCTTC CASRWRGTNEQFF
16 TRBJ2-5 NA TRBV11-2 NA TGTGCCAGCAGCTTAGAGTTAACGTCCAGCCAAGAGACCCAGTACTTC CASSLELTSSQETQYF
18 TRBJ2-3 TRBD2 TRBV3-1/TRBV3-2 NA TGTGCCAGCAGCCAAGCCGGGACTAGCGGGGGGGCCACAGATACGCAGTATTTT CASSQAGTSGGATDTQYF
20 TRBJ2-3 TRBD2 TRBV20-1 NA TGCAGTGCTAGTCCTATACTAGCGGGGGCCCTCGTGGGACGGACAGATACGCAGTATTTT CSASPILAGALVGRTDTQYF
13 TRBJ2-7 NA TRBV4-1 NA TGCGCCAGCAGCCAAGGGGAGTGGCACGAGCAGTACTTC CASSQGEWHEQYF
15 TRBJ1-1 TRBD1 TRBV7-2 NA TGTGCCAGCAGCTCAACTCGACAGGGCAACACTGAAGCTTTCTTT CASSSTRQGNTEAFF
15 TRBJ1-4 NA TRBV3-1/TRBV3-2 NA TGTGCCAGCAGCCAAGATTCGCCGTGGGGTGAAAAACTGTTTTTT CASSQDSPWGEKLFF
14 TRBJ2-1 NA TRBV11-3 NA TGTGCCAGCAGCTTAGCGACCCCGTTCGATGAGCAGTTCTTC CASSLATPFDEQFF
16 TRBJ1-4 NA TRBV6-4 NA TGTGCCAGCAGTGATCAGCTGGGACGATGGCAGGAAAAACTGTTTTTT CASSDQLGRWQEKLFF
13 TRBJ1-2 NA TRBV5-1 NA TGCGCCAGCAGCTTGGCATTTAACTATGGCTACACCTTC CASSLAFNYGYTF
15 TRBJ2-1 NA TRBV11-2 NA TGTGCCAGCAGCTCCCGCGGGGGCTCTCGAAATGAGCAGTTCTTC CASSSRGGSRNEQFF
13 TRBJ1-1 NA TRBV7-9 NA TGTGCCAGCAGCCCTCGGAGGGTCTCTGAAGCTTTCTTT CASSPRRVSEAFF
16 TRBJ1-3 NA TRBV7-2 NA TGTGCCAGCAGCTCTCCGAGGGGGGTTTATGGAAACACCATATATTTT CASSSPRGVYGNTIYF
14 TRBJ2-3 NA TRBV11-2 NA TGTGCCAGCAGCTGGACGGCTAGCACAGATACGCAGTATTTT CASSWTASTDTQYF
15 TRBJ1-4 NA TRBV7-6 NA TGTGCCAGCAGCTTAACTTTCACAGGGAATGAAAAACTGTTTTTT CASSLTFTGNEKLFF
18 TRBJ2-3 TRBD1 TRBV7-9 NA TGTGCCAGCAGCTTCCCTCGGACAGGGGATCTTAGCACAGATACGCAGTATTTT CASSFPRTGDLSTDTQYF
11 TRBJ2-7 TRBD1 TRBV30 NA TGTGCTTATGACAGGGGTTACGAGCAGTACTTC CAYDRGYEQYF
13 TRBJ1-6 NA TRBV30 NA TGTGCCTGGAACCGGGACTCTAATTCACCCCTCCACTTT CAWNRDSNSPLHF
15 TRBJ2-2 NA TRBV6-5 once TGTGCCAGCAGTTACGCCGACAAATACACCGGGGAGCTGTTTTTT CASSYADKYTGELFF
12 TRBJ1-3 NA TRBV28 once TGTGCCAGCAGTTTAGGGGGAAACACCATATATTTT CASSLGGNTIYF
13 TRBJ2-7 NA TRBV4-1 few TGCGCCAGCAGCCAACTGCAGGTGGGGGAGCAGTACTTC CASSQLQVGEQYF
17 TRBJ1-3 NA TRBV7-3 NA TGTGCCAGCAGCTTAATTGGAGGGGTGGGCTCTGGAAACACCATATATTTT CASSLIGGVGSGNTIYF
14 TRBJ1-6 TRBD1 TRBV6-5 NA TGTGCCAGCAGAGGGACAGTATATAATTCACCCCTCCACTTT CASRGTVYNSPLHF